The clone carrying this TCR beta chain came up many times. Its antigen is still unknown. The data derive from a study of T-cell reconstitution after alpha-beta-depleted transplantation in children. V was shortened by 3 bases and J by 4 bases, with 1 base between the two germline ends. The CDR3 is 11 residues long. Germline V CDR1 and CDR2: ENHRY, SYGVKD. Unique molecular identifiers were incorporated when the TCRbeta library was constructed. TCRdb independently ran MiXCR on the PCR reads; one entry per CDR3 protein. Altogether approximately 230,000 distinct CDR3 sequences are present, 20% to 30% being singletons, with the ten largest covering around 4.8%. Broader study findings: Several patients had high TCRbeta diversity at day 60; it came from surviving recipient T cells and thymic progenitors. Fresh T-cell production supplied most of the T-cell counts and diversity seen one year after transplant. Approximately two months post-transplant, alpha-beta T cells reportedly originated from several hundred expanded graft clones.

The TCR sequence derives from a female patient aged 2 to 10 who had a stem cell transplant for congenital amegakaryocytic thrombocytopenia, so the T cells may come from the graft donor. The sample consisted of PBMCs, mostly from graft donor cells, taken 360 days after TCRalphabeta/CD19-depleted stem cell transplant. The chain links TRBV10-3 to TRBJ1-3; D call uncertain. CDR3 sequence reads: CAISDGNTIYF. The CDR3 nucleotides are TGTGCCATCAGTGACGGAAACACCATATATTTT.